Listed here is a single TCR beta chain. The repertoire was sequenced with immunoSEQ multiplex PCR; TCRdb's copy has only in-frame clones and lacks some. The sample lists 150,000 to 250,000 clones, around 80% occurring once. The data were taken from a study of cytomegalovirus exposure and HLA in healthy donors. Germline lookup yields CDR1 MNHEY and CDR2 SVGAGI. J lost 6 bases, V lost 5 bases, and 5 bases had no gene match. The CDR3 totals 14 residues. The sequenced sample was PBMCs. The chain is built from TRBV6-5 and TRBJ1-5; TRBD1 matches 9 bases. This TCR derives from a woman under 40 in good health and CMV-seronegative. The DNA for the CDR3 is TGTGCCAGCAGTCGGACAGGGGAACGTCAGCCCCAGCATTTT. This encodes CASSRTGERQPQHF.